This passage covers 10 T cell receptor beta chains from one sample sequenced in a study of blood T cell repertoires in COVID-19. Assay: immunoSEQ multiplex PCR; the TCRdb copy retains only in-frame clones and omits some. Of about 250,000 clones listed, roughly 88% were seen once; the top ten hold less than 3%. Input material: peripheral blood. The receptors shown here come from a woman between 25 and 40 years old with active or convalescent COVID-19.

V and J are TRBV5-5 and TRBJ2-2, with 10 positions matching TRBD1. Germline CDR1 reads SGHKS; CDR2 reads YYEKEE (reference sequence). Losses at the gene ends were 3 bases for V and 5 bases for J; bases not matched to a gene: 4. The length of the CDR3 is 15 residues. CDR3 DNA sequence: TGTGCCAGCAGCTGGGGGACAGGGGAGACCGGGGAGCTGTTTTTT. It is translated as CASSWGTGETGELFF.

This clone is a singleton in its sample. The chain combines TRBV27 with TRBJ2-7; TRBD1 matches 11 bases. This CDR3 comprises 13 residues. V lost 6 bases, J lost 3 bases, and 1 base stayed unmatched. Germline V gives CDR1 MNHEY, CDR2 SMNVEV (reference sequence). Here the CDR3 DNA reads TGTGCCAGCAGGGGACAGGGGGACTACGAGCAGTACTTC. Its protein product is CASRGQGDYEQYF.

V gene TRBV10-1 combines with J gene TRBJ1-2, with 7 bases matching TRBD1. Germline trimming cut 0 bases from V and 9 bases from J; bases unmatched to any gene: 7. The germline V gene encodes CDR1 WNHNN and CDR2 SYGVQD (reference sequence). The CDR3 contains 14 residues. Here the CDR3 reads CASSESPETGRYTF. The DNA for the CDR3 is TGCGCCAGCAGTGAGTCTCCCGAGACAGGGCGCTACACCTTC.

This chain links TRBV7-3 with TRBJ2-5; TRBD2 agrees at 12 bases. J was trimmed by 6 bases and V by 5 bases; bases with no gene match: 7. The CDR3 consists of 15 residues. Germline-derived CDR1 and CDR2 are SGHTA and FQGTGA. CDR3 in amino acids: CASSPSGGAEKTQYF. The CDR3, as DNA: TGTGCCAGCAGCCCTAGCGGGGGGGCGGAAAAGACCCAGTACTTC.

The chain is built from TRBV9 and TRBJ1-2; D is undetermined. Germline V gene data show CDR1 as SGDLS and CDR2 as YYNGEE. Trimming left V 0 bases short and J 0 bases short, with 6 bases between. This CDR3 region has 14 residues. The CDR3 loop is CASSVGTANYGYTF. The DNA for the CDR3 is TGTGCCAGCAGCGTAGGAACAGCTAACTATGGCTACACCTTC. Full variable domain (outside the CDR3, taken from reference TRBV9 and TRBJ1-2): DSGVTQTPKHLITATGQRVTLRCSPRSGDLSVYWYQQSLDQGLQFLIQYYNGEERAKGNILERFSAQQFPDLHSELNLSSLELGDSALYFCASSVGTANYGYTFGSGTRLTVV.

The chain employs TRBV21-1 and TRBJ1-2; the table gives TRBD1 as D, unverified against the DNA. TRBV21-1 constitutes a pseudogene. This CDR3 spans 18 amino acids. The CDR3 DNA sequence: TGTGCCAGCAGCTCGCGTATGGGCAGCTTAAAAGTGGACTATGGCTACACCTTC. Protein sequence: CASSSRMGSLKVDYGYTF.

The rearrangement joins TRBV5-4 to TRBJ1-1, with TRBD1 matching 12 bases. CDR3 length equals 16 residues. CDR1 SGHNT and CDR2 YYREEE come from the germline V gene (reference sequence). With 5 bases clipped from V and 5 bases from J, the junction kept 10 bases outside the gene matches. This CDR3 reads CASRTGTGGGGTEAFF. The CDR3 coding sequence is TGTGCCAGCAGGACCGGGACAGGGGGCGGTGGGACTGAAGCTTTCTTT.

The chain joins TRBV28 to TRBJ2-7; D gene ambiguous. The germline V and J ends were trimmed by 7 bases and 0 bases, with 19 bases remaining between them. In germline, CDR1 is MDHEN, CDR2 SYDVKM. The CDR3 is made up of 16 amino acids. The CDR3 sequence is CASISAATESSYEQYF. The CDR3 DNA reads TGTGCCAGCATCTCCGCGGCTACGGAAAGCTCCTACGAGCAGTACTTC.

V usage is TRBV5-1 and J usage is TRBJ2-7, with 9 bases lining up with TRBD1. Trimming removed 3 bases from V and 6 bases from J; junction bases left unmatched: 7. Per the germline V gene, CDR1 is SGHRS and CDR2 is YFSETQ. The CDR3 sequence is 14 residues long. CDR3 in amino acids: CASSSWDRVGEQYF. DNA for the CDR3: TGCGCCAGCAGCTCGTGGGACAGGGTGGGCGAGCAGTACTTC.

The rearrangement joins TRBV7-9 to TRBJ1-1; D remains ambiguous. Germline CDR1 and CDR2: SEHNR and FQNEAQ (reference sequence). CDR3 length equals 14 residues. The V gene lost 5 bases and the J gene lost 4 bases, with 14 bases spanning the gap. The CDR3 reads CASSRQVAGTEAFF. The CDR3 bases are TGTGCCAGCAGCAGGCAGGTGGCGGGCACTGAAGCTTTCTTT.